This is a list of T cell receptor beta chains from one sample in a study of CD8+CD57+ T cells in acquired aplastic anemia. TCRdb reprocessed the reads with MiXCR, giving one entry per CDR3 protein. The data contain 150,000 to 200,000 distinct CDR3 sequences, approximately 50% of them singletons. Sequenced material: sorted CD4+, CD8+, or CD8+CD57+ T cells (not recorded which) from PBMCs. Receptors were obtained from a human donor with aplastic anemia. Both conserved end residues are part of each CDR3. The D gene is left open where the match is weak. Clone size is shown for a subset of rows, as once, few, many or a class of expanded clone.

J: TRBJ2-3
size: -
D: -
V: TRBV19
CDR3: CASGDYATQYF
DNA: TGTGCCAGTGGGGATTATGCTACGCAGTATTTT

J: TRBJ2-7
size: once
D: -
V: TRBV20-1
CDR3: CSALEIYEQYF
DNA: TGCAGTGCTTTGGAGATTTACGAGCAGTACTTC

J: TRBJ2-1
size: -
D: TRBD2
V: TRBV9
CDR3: CASSVGTSASNEQFF
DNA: TGTGCCAGCAGCGTAGGGACTAGCGCAAGCAATGAGCAGTTCTTC

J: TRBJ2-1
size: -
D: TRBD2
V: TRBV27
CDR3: CASSLRLAAYNEQFF
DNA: TGTGCCAGCAGTTTACGTCTAGCGGCTTACAATGAGCAGTTCTTC

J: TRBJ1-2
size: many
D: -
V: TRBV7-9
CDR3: CASSSGDYGYTF
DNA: TGTGCCAGCAGCTCGGGGGACTATGGCTACACCTTC

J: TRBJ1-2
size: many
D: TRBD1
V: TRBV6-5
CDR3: CASRSDRVGYTF
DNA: TGTGCCAGCAGATCCGACAGGGTCGGCTACACCTTC

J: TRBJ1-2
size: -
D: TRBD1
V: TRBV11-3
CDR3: CASSLDRGTVYGYTF
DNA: TGTGCCAGCAGCTTAGATCGGGGGACAGTCTATGGCTACACCTTC

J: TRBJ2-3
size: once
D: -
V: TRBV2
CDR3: CASSERLGYTDTQYF
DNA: TGTGCCAGCAGTGAGAGGTTGGGGTACACAGATACGCAGTATTTT

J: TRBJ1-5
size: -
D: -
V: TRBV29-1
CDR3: CSLGQWGNQPQHF
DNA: TGCAGCTTGGGCCAGTGGGGCAATCAGCCCCAGCATTTT

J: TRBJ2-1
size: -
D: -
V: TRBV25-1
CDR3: CASSQSANEQFF
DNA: TGTGCCAGCAGCCAAAGCGCCAATGAGCAGTTCTTC

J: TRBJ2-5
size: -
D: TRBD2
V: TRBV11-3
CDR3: CASSLVGRVETETQYF
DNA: TGTGCCAGCAGCTTAGTGGGGAGGGTGGAGACAGAGACCCAGTACTTC

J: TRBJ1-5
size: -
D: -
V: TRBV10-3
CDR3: CAISVGQGNNQPQHF
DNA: TGTGCCATCAGTGTGGGGCAGGGGAACAATCAGCCCCAGCATTTT

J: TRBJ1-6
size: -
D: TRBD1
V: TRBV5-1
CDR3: CASSSQPTRTGFGTHPPLHF
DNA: TGCGCCAGCAGCTCGCAACCGACTAGGACAGGGTTTGGAACGCACCCACCCCTCCACTTT

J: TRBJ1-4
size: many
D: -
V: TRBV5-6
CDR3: CASRRWADNEKLFF
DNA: TGTGCCAGCCGGAGGTGGGCTGATAATGAAAAACTGTTTTTT

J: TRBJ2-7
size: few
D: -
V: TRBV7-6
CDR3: CASRYAQDGTYEQYF
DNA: TGTGCCAGCAGGTACGCGCAGGACGGGACCTACGAGCAGTACTTC

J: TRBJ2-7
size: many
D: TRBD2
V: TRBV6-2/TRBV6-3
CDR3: CASSYRLAGGSSSYEQYF
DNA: TGTGCCAGCAGTTACCGGCTAGCGGGAGGTTCGAGCTCCTACGAGCAGTACTTC

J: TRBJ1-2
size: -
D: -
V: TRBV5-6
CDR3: CASSSGGSKGYTF
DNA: TGTGCCAGCAGCTCTGGGGGTTCGAAGGGCTACACCTTC

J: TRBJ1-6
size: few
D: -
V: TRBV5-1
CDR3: CASTTSGLSSYNSPLHF
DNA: TGCGCCAGCACCACGTCCGGGTTGAGCTCCTATAATTCACCCCTCCACTTT

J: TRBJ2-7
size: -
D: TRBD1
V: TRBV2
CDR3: CASSAAGTGTYEQYF
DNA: TGTGCCAGCAGCGCTGCCGGGACAGGGACTTACGAGCAGTACTTC

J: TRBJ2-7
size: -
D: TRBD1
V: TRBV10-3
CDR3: CAIGQGAREQYF
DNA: TGTGCCATCGGACAGGGGGCGCGGGAGCAGTACTTC

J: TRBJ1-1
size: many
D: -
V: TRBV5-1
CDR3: CASSSGDFMNTEAFF
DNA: TGCGCCAGCAGCTCCGGAGACTTCATGAACACTGAAGCTTTCTTT

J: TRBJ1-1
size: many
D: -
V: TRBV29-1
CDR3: CSGTGAWEAFF
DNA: TGCAGCGGAACCGGGGCTTGGGAGGCTTTCTTT

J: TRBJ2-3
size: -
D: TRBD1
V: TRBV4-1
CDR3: CASSQDRTGADTQYF
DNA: TGCGCCAGCAGCCAAGACAGGACAGGGGCAGATACGCAGTATTTT

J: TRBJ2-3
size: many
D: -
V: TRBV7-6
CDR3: CASSSDFPQNTDTQYF
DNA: TGTGCCAGCAGCTCCGACTTTCCTCAAAACACAGATACGCAGTATTTT

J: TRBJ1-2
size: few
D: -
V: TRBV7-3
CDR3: CASRSSGSEGYTF
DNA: TGTGCCAGCAGGAGTAGCGGGTCCGAGGGCTACACCTTC

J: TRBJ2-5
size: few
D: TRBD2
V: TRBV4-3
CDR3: CASSQSSGRRETQYF
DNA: TGCGCCAGCAGCCAGTCTAGCGGGAGGAGAGAGACCCAGTACTTC

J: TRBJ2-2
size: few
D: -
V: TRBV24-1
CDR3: CATSDYIGGELFF
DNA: TGTGCCACCAGTGACTACATAGGCGGGGAGCTGTTTTTT

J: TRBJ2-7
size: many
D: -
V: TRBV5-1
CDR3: CASSLEGNSYEQYF
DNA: TGCGCCAGCAGCTTGGAGGGGAACTCCTACGAGCAGTACTTC

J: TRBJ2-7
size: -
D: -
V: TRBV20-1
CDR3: CSARPAGAGEQYF
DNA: TGCAGTGCTAGACCGGCCGGTGCGGGGGAGCAGTACTTC

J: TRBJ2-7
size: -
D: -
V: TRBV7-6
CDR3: CASAQSADEQYF
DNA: TGTGCCAGCGCCCAGAGTGCAGACGAGCAGTACTTC

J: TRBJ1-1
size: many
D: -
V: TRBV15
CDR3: CATSRVRTEAFF
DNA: TGTGCCACCAGCAGAGTGCGAACTGAAGCTTTCTTT

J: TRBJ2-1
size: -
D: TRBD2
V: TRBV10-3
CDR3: CAIWGSGYNEQFF
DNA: TGTGCCATCTGGGGTAGCGGGTACAATGAGCAGTTCTTC

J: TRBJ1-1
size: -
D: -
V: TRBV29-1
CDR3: CGQAGSKGEAFF
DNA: TGCGGTCAAGCAGGCTCCAAGGGGGAAGCTTTCTTT

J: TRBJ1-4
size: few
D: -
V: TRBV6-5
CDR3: CASSYGKNEKLFF
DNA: TGTGCCAGCAGTTACGGCAAAAATGAAAAACTGTTTTTT

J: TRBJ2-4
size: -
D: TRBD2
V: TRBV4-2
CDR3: CASSKGLAGGPDRNIQYF
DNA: TGTGCCAGCAGCAAGGGACTAGCGGGAGGGCCGGATAGGAACATTCAGTACTTC

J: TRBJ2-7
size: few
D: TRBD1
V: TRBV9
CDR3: CASSSPGQAEQYF
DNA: TGTGCCAGCAGCTCGCCGGGACAGGCGGAGCAGTACTTC

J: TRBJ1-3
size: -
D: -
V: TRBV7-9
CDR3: CASSLIGVGNTIYF
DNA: TGTGCCAGCAGCTTAATCGGGGTTGGAAACACCATATATTTT

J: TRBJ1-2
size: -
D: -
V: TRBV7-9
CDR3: CASSYVDGYTF
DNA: TGTGCCAGCAGCTATGTTGATGGCTACACCTTC

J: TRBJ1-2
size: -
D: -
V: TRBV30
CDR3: CAWRGTGRGYTF
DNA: TGTGCCTGGAGGGGCACAGGCCGAGGCTACACCTTC

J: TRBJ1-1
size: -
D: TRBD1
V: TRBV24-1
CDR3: CATSAAGGGAFF
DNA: TGTGCCACCAGTGCGGCAGGGGGGGGAGCTTTCTTT

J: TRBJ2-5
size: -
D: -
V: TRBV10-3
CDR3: CASSLRPQETQYF
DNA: TGTGCCAGCAGTCTCAGGCCCCAAGAGACCCAGTACTTC

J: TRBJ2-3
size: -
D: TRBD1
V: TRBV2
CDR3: CASSRSTGADTQYF
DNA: TGTGCCAGCAGTCGTTCGACAGGGGCAGATACGCAGTATTTT

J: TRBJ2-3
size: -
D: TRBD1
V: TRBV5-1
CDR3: CASSSGDRASTDTQYF
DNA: TGCGCCAGCAGCTCGGGGGACAGGGCTTCCACAGATACGCAGTATTTT

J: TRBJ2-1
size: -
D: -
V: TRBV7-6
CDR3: CASSSTNEQFF
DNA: TGTGCCAGCAGCTCAACCAATGAGCAGTTCTTC

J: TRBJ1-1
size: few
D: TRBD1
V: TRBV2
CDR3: CASSNQDRLNTEAFF
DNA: TGTGCCAGCAGTAACCAGGACAGGTTGAACACTGAAGCTTTCTTT